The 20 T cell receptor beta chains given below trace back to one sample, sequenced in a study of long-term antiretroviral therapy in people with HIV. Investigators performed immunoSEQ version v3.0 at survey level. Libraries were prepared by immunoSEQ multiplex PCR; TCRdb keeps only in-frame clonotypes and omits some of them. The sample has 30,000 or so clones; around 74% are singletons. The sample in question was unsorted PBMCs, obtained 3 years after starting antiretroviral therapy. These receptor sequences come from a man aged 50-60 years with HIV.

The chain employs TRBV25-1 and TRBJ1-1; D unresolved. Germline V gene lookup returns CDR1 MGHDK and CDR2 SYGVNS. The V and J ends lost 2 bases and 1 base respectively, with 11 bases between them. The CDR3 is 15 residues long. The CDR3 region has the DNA TGTGCCAGCAGTGAACCCAGGACTGGGAACACTGAAGCTTTCTTT. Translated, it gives CASSEPRTGNTEAFF.

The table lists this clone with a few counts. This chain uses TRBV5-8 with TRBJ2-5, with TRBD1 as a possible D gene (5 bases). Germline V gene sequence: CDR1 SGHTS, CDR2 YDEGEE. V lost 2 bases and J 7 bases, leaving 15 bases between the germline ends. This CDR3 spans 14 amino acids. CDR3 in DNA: TGTGCCAGCAGCTTCCGAGACAGCCTGAGGACCCAGTACTTC. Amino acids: CASSFRDSLRTQYF.

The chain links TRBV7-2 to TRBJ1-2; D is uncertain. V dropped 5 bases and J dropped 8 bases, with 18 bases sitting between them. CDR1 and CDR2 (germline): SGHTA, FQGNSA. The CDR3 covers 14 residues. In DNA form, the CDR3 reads TGTGCCAGCAGCGCCAACAAGGGCCCCTACGGCTACACCTTC. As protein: CASSANKGPYGYTF.

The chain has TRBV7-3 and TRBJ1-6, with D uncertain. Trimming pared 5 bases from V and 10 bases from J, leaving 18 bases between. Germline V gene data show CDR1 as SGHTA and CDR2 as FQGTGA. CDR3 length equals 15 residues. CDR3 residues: CASSRARQLYSPLHF. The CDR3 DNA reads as TGTGCCAGCAGCAGAGCACGTCAGCTATACTCACCCCTCCACTTT.

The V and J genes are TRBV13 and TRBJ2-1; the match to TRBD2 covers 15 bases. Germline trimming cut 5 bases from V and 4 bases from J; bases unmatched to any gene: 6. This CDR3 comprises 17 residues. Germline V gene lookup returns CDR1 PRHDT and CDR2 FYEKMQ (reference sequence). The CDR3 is CASSPGLAGGHYNEQFF. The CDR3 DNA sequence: TGTGCCAGCAGCCCCGGACTAGCGGGGGGGCATTACAATGAGCAGTTCTTC.

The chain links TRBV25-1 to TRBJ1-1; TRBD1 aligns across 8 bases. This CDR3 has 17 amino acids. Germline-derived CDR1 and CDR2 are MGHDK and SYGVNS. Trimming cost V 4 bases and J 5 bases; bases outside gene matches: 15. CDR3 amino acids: CASSVGAGGRGGTEAFF. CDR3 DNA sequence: TGTGCCAGCAGTGTCGGGGCAGGGGGCAGGGGTGGAACTGAAGCTTTCTTT.

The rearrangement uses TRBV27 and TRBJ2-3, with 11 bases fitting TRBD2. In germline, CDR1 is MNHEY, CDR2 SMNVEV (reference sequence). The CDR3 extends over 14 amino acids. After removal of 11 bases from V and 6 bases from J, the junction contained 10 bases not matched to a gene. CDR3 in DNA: TGTGCCGGCACTCTAGCGGGAGGCGGGGATACGCAGTATTTT. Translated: CAGTLAGGGDTQYF.

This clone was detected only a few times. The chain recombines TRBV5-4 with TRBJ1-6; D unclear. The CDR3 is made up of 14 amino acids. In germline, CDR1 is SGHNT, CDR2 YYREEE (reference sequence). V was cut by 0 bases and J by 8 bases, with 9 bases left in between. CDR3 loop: CASSLEGLYSPLHF. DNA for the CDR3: TGTGCCAGCAGCTTGGAGGGTTTATATTCACCCCTCCACTTT.

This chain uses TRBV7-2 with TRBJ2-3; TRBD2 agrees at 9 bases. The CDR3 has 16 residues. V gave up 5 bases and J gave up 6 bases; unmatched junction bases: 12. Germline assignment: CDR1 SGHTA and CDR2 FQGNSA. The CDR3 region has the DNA TGTGCCAGCAGCCTTGGACTAGCGAGAGGCCGGGATACGCAGTATTTT. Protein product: CASSLGLARGRDTQYF.

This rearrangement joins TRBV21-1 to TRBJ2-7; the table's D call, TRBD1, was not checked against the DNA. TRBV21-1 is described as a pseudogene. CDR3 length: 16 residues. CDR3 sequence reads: CASSKGDQGAYYEQYF. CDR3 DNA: TGTGCCAGCAGCAAAGGGGACCAGGGGGCCTACTACGAGCAGTACTTC.

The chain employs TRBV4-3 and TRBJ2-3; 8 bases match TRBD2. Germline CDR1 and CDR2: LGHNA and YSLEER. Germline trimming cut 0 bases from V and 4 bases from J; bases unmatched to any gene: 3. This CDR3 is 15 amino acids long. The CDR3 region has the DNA TGCGCCAGCAGCCAAGATAGCGGGGAGGCAGATACGCAGTATTTT. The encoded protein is CASSQDSGEADTQYF.

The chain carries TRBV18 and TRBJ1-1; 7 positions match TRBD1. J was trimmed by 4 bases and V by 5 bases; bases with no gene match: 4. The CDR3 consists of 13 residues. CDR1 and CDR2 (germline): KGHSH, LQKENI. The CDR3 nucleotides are TGTGCCAGCTCAACGAGACAGGGCACTGAAGCTTTCTTT. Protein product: CASSTRQGTEAFF.

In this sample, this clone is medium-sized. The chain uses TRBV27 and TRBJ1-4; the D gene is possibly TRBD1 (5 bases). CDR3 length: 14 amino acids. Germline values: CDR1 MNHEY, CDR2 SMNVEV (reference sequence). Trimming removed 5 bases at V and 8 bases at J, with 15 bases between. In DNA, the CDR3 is TGTGCCAGCAGTCCAGGGCGGTTTCGGGAAAAACTGTTTTTT. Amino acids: CASSPGRFREKLFF.

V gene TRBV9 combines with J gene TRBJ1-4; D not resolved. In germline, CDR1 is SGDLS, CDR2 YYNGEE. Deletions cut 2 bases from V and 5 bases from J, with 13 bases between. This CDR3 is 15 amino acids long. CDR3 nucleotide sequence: TGTGCCAGCAGCGTCAATGGATTGGGGAATGAAAAACTGTTTTTT. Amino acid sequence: CASSVNGLGNEKLFF.

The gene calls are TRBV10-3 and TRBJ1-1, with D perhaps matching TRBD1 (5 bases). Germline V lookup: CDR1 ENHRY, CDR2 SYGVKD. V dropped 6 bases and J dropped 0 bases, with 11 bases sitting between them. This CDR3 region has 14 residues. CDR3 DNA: TGTGCCATCAGGAGACAGTCAATGAACACTGAAGCTTTCTTT. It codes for CAIRRQSMNTEAFF.

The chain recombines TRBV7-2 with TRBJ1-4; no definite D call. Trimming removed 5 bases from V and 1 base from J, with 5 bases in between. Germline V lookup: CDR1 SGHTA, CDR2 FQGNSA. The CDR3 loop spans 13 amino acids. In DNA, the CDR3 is TGTGCCAGCAGCGAGAAAACTAATGAAAAACTGTTTTTT. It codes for CASSEKTNEKLFF. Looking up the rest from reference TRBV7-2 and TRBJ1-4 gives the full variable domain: GAGVSQSPSNKVTEKGKDVELRCDPISGHTALYWYRQSLGQGLEFLIYFQGNSAPDKSGLPSDRFSAERTGGSVSTLTIQRTQQEDSAVYLCASSEKTNEKLFFGSGTQLSVL.

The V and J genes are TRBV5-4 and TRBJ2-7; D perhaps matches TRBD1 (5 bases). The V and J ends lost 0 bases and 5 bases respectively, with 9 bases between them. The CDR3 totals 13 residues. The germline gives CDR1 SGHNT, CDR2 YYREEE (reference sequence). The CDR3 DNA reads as TGTGCCAGCAGCTTGGACAGGCCTGACGAGCAGTACTTC. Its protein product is CASSLDRPDEQYF. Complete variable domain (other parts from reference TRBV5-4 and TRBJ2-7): ETGVTQSPTHLIKTRGQQVTLRCSSQSGHNTVSWYQQALGQGPQFIFQYYREEENGRGNFPPRFSGLQFPNYSSELNVNALELDDSALYLCASSLDRPDEQYFGPGTRLTVT.

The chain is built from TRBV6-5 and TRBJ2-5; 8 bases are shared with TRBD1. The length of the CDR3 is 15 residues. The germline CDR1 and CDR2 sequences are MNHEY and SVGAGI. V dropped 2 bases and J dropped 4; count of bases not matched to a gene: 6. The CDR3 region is CASSYGQGAVETQYF. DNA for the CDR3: TGTGCCAGCAGTTACGGTCAGGGGGCCGTAGAGACCCAGTACTTC.

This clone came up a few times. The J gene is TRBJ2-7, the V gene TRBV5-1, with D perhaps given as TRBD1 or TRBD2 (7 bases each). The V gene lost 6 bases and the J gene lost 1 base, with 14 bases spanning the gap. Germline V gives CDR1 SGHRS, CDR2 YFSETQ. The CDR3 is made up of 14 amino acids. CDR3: CASNSRGGSYEQYF. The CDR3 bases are TGCGCCAGCAACTCCAGGGGGGGGTCCTACGAGCAGTACTTC.

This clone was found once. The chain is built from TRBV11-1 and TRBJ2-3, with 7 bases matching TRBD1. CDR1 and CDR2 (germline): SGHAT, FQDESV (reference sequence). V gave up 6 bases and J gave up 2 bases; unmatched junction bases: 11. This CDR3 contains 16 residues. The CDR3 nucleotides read TGTGCCAGCAGTCAAGGGGGCACGAAGTACACAGATACGCAGTATTTT. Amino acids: CASSQGGTKYTDTQYF.